This T cell receptor (beta chain) was sequenced for a study of graft-versus-host responses after intestinal transplantation (dated by TCRdb to the early 2020s). Concerning the study at large: Multivisceral, liver-intestinal, or isolated intestinal transplants were received by the recipients. All recipients received anti-thymocyte globulin induction followed by maintenance tacrolimus and steroids for approximately 3 years. After intestinal transplantation, graft-versus-host and host-versus-graft alloreactive T cell clones were followed in the graft, circulation and bone marrow using bulk TCR-beta CDR3 sequencing. Alloreactive clones were identified by sequencing pre-transplant mixed lymphocyte reaction products and comparing them with unstimulated pre-transplant donor and recipient T cells. Of the 20 to 25 intestinal transplant recipients enrolled in the cohort, one of whom was a retransplant, a few patients without pretransplant specimens were excluded. Donor T cell macrochimerism was defined as a peak of at least 4% donor T cells among recipient peripheral blood mononuclear cells. Samples from three later patients were sequenced in-house on an Illumina MiSeq with MiXCR processing rather than by the commercial service.

The library was obtained by the immunoSEQ multiplex PCR assay. Adaptive Biotechnologies carried out high-throughput TCR-beta CDR3 sequencing of genomic DNA for most patients. On the authors' methods: Adaptive's ImmunoSEQ software was the source of the TCR sequencing data for about 17 patients, while three other patients were processed with MiXCR and VDJtools. CDR3 nucleotide sequences shared between donor and recipient were removed because the origin of such sequences could not be assigned. To be classed as alloreactive, a clone needed at least 2-fold expansion over unstimulated cells and a minimum CFSE-low frequency of 0.002% (template counts) or 0.001% (read counts). Clones detected in sequenced pre-transplant spleen, lymph node, or MLR CFSE-low populations of the donor or recipient were defined as mappable. Cumulative frequency of alloreactive clones was calculated as a percentage of all sequences weighted by copy number. TCRdb retrieved this table from immuneACCESS and kept in-frame rearrangements only. Not all clones are present; in checked studies, unresolved V genes account for under half, and no reason is known for the remainder. D and trimming were read from the DNA, whereas the V and J calls and clone size are those reported in that table. In this sample the table shows around 35,000 clones, roughly nine tenths of which occur a single time. The leading ten clones occupy about a sixth of the sample.

Trimming takes 10 bases from V and 3 bases from J, and the germline ends sit 15 bases apart. From cysteine to phenylalanine, the CDR3 is 13 amino acids long. Only CDR3 DNA remains: 39 bases, in frame from the first base. Reading the germline V gene gives CDR1 ENHRY and CDR2 SYGVKD. To isolate intraepithelial and lamina propria lymphocytes from graft specimens, dithiothreitol, EDTA incubations and collagenase D digestion were used. Bulk TCR-beta sequencing was performed on serial intestinal graft biopsy specimens collected as late as 600 days after transplant. What the research found in general, with its limitations: GvH clones turned up in recipient bone marrow, with some appearing earlier in ileal mucosa or blood, a pattern consistent with an intestinal mucosal origin. Conclusions were limited by the relatively low number and heterogeneity of intestinal transplant patients. Peak levels of circulating GvH clones were associated with declines in HvG clones early after transplant. In patients with donor T cell macrochimerism, the allografts had high GvH to HvG T cell clonal ratios.

Details on this clone: Its antigen specificity is not known. No base qualities exist here, and no much larger clone lies one base off it.

This sequence was found in a human patient who received an intestinal transplant, so some T cells may come from the graft donor. The specimen was ileum tissue, collected about 200 days after intestinal transplant. Here the chain combines TRBV10-3 and TRBJ1-1, with the D segment identity uncertain. At the DNA level, the sequence is TGTGCCACTACCGGACGGTTAGACACTGAAGCTTTCTTT. Translated, this is CATTGRLDTEAFF.